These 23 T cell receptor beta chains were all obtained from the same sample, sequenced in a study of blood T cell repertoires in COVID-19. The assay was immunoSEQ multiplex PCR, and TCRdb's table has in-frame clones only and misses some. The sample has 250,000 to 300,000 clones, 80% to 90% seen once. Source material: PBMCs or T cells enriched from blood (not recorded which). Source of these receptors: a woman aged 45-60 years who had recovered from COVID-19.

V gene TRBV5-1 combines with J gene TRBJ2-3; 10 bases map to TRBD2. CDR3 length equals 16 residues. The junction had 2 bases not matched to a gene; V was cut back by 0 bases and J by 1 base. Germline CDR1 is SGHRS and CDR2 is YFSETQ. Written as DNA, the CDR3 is TGCGCCAGCAGCTTGGCGCTAGCGGGAGGCACAGATACGCAGTATTTT. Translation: CASSLALAGGTDTQYF.

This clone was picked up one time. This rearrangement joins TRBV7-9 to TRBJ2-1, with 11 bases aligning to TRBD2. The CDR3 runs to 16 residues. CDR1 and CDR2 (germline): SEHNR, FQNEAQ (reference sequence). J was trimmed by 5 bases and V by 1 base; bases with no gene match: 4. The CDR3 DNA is TGTGCCAGCAGCTTAGTCGGGGGACTAGCGGACAATGAGCAGTTCTTC. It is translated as CASSLVGGLADNEQFF.

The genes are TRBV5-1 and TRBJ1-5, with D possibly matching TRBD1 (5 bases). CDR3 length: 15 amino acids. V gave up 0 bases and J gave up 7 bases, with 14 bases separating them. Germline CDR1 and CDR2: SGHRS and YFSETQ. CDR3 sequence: CASSLDGGMGQPQHF. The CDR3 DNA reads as TGCGCCAGCAGCTTGGACGGGGGGATGGGGCAGCCCCAGCATTTT.

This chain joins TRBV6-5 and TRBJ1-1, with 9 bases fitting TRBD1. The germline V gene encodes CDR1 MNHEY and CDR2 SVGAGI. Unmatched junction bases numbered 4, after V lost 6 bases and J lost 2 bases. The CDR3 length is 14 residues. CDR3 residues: CASRTDRGNTEAFF. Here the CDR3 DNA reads TGTGCCAGCAGGACGGACAGGGGTAACACTGAAGCTTTCTTT.

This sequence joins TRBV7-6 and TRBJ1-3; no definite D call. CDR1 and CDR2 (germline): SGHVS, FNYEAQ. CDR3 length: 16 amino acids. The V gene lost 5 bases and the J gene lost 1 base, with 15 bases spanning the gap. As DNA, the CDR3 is TGTGCCAGCAGCCCGTCCGGGTCGGCTTCTGGAAACACCATATATTTT. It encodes CASSPSGSASGNTIYF. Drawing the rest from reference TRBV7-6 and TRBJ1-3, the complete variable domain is GAGVSQSPRYKVTKRGQDVALRCDPISGHVSLYWYRQALGQGPEFLTYFNYEAQQDKSGLPNDRFSAERPEGSISTLTIQRTEQRDSAMYRCASSPSGSASGNTIYFGEGSWLTVV.

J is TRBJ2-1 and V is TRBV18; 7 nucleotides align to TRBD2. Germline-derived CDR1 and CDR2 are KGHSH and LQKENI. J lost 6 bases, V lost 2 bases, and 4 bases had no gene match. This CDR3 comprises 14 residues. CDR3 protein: CASSPKRDLNEQFF. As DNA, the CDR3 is TGTGCCAGCTCACCAAAGCGGGATCTCAATGAGCAGTTCTTC.

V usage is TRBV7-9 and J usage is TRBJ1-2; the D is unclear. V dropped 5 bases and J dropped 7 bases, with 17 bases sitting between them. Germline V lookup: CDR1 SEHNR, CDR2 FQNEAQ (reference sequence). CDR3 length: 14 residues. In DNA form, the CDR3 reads TGTGCCAGCAGCGCTTCAAGGATTTCGGGTGGCTACACCTTC. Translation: CASSASRISGGYTF.

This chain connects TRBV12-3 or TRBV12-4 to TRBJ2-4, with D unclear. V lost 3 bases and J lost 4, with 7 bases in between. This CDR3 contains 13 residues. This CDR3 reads CASSFLSKNIQYF. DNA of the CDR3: TGTGCCAGCAGTTTCTTATCTAAAAACATTCAGTACTTC.

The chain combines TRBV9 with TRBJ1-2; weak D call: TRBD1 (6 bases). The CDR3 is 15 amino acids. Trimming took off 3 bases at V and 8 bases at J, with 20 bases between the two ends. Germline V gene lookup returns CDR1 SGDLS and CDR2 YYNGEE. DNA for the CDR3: TGTGCCAGCAGCGGAGGATCGGTCAGGGGTAGGGGCTACACCTTC. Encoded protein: CASSGGSVRGRGYTF. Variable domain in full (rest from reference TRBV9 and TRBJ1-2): DSGVTQTPKHLITATGQRVTLRCSPRSGDLSVYWYQQSLDQGLQFLIQYYNGEERAKGNILERFSAQQFPDLHSELNLSSLELGDSALYFCASSGGSVRGRGYTFGSGTRLTVV.

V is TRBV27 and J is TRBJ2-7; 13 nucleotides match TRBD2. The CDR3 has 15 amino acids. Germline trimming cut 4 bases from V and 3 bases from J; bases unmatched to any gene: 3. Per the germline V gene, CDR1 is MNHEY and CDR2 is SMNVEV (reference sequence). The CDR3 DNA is TGTGCCAGCAGTTGGACTAGCGGGGGAATCTACGAGCAGTACTTC. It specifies CASSWTSGGIYEQYF.

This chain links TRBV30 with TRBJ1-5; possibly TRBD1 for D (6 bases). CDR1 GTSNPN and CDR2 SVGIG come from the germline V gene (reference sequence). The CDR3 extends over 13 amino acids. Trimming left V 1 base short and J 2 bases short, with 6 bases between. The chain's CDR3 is CAWSGGRNQPQHF. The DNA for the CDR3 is TGTGCCTGGAGTGGGGGGCGCAATCAGCCCCAGCATTTT.

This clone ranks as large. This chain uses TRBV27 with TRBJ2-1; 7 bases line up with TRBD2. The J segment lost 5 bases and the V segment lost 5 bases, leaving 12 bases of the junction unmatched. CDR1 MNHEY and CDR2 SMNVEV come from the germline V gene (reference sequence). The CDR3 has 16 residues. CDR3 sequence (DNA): TGTGCCAGCAGTCCAAGGGCGGCTAGCGGACACAATGAGCAGTTCTTC. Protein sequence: CASSPRAASGHNEQFF.

In nucleotides, the CDR3 is TGTGCCAGCAGTTCATTAAGGACAGGGGGGAACATTCAGTACTTC. It is translated as CASSSLRTGGNIQYF. The chain uses TRBV6-5 and TRBJ2-4; 10 positions agree with TRBD1. The V gene end was trimmed by 4 bases and the J gene end by 7 bases; junction bases not matched to a gene: 7. From germline, CDR1 is MNHEY and CDR2 SVGAGI. The CDR3 spans 15 residues.

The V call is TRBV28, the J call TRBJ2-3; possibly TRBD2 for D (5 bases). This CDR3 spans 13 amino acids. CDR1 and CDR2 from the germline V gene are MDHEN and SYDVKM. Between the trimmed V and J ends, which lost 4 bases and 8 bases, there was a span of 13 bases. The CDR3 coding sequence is TGTGCCAGCAGTTCACCGGGGTCAAGTACGCAGTATTTT. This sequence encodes CASSSPGSSTQYF.

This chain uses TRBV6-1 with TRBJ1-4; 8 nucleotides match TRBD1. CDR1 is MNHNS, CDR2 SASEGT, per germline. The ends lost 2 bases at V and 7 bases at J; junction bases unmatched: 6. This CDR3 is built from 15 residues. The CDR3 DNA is TGTGCCAGCAGTGAAACCGGGACAGGTGGTGAAAAACTGTTTTTT. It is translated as CASSETGTGGEKLFF.

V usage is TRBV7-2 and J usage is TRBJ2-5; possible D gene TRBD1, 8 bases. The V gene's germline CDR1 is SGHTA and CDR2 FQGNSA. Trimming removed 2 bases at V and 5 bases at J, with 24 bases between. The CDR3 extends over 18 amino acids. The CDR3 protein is CASSLRRGPQRGRETQYF. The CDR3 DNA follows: TGTGCCAGCAGCTTACGCAGGGGGCCCCAGCGGGGCCGTGAGACCCAGTACTTC.

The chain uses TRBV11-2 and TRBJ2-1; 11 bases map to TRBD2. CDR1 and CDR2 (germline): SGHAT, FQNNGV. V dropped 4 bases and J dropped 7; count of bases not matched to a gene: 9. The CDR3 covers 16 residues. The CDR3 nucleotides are TGTGCCAGCAGCTCCCACCGACTAGCGGGACTAAATGAGCAGTTCTTC. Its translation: CASSSHRLAGLNEQFF.

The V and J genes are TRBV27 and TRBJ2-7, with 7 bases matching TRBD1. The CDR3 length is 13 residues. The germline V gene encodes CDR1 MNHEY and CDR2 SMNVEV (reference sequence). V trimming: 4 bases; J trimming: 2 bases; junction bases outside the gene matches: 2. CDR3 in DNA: TGTGCCAGCAGTTCAGGGGGACCCTACGAGCAGTACTTC. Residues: CASSSGGPYEQYF.

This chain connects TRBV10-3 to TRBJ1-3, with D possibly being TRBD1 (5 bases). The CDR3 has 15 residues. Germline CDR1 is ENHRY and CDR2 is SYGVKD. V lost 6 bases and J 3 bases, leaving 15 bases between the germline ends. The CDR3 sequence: CAIRPDSRLGNTIYF. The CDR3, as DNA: TGTGCCATCAGACCCGACAGTAGACTTGGAAACACCATATATTTT.

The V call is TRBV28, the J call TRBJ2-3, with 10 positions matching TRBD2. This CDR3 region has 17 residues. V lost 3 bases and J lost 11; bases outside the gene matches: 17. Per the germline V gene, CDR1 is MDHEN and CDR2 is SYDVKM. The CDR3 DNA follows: TGTGCCAGCAGTTTGGTTCTCGTGAGGGCTAGCGGGAGAATGCAGTATTTT. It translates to CASSLVLVRASGRMQYF.

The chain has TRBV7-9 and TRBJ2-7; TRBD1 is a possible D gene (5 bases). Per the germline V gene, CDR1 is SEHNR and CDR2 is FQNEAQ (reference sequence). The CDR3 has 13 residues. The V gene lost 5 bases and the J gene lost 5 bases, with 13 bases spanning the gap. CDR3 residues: CASSQAGSHEQYF. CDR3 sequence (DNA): TGTGCCAGCAGCCAAGCAGGGTCCCACGAGCAGTACTTC.

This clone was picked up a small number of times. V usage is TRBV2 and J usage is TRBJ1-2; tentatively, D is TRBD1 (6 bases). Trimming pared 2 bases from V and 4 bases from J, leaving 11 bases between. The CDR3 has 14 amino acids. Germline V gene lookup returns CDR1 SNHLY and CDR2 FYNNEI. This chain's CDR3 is CASSENREPYGYTF. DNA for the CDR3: TGTGCCAGCAGTGAAAACAGGGAGCCCTATGGCTACACCTTC.

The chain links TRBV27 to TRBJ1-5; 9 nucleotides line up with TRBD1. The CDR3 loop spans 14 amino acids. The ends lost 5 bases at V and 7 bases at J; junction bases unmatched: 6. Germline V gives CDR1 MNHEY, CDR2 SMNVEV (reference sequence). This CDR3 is CASSMGQGRQPQHF. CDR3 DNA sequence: TGTGCCAGCAGTATGGGACAGGGACGACAGCCCCAGCATTTT.